Listed below are T cell receptor beta chains from one sample, sequenced in a study of somatic mutations in cytotoxic T cells in rheumatoid arthritis. Assay: immunoSEQ multiplex PCR; the TCRdb copy retains only in-frame clones and omits some. The sample includes around 18,000 clones, around four fifths of them seen just once. The specimen sequenced was CD8+ T cells sorted from blood. These TCRs come from an adult with rheumatoid arthritis. CDR3s include the opening cysteine and the closing phenylalanine or tryptophan. D genes are given only for firm matches. For some rows the clone size is stated as once, few or many, or as a class when expanded; others skip it.

d_gene	j_gene	v_gene	abundance	CDR3nt	CDR3aa
-	TRBJ2-1	TRBV6-1	-	TGTGCCAGCACTGACAGGGAGGCCTACAATGAGCAGTTCTTC	CASTDREAYNEQFF
TRBD1	TRBJ2-4	TRBV4-1	few	TGCGCCAGCAGCCACTCCGCAGGGGGCGCGATGAACTTC	CASSHSAGGAMNF
-	TRBJ1-2	TRBV10-2	-	TGCGCCAGCAGTGACGGAGGACAGTCCAATAACTATGGCTACACCTTC	CASSDGGQSNNYGYTF
-	TRBJ2-1	TRBV5-6	-	TGTGCCAGCAGCTTTGGGTCGAATGAGCAGTTCTTC	CASSFGSNEQFF
-	TRBJ2-5	TRBV9	-	TGTGCCAGCAGCGTAGCAACCCGGACTACCTCTCAGGTGGCCCAGTACTTC	CASSVATRTTSQVAQYF
-	TRBJ2-1	TRBV5-1	-	TGCGCCAGCAGCCCCGGGGGGCCATACAATGAGCAGTTCTTC	CASSPGGPYNEQFF
-	TRBJ1-2	TRBV4-3	-	TGCGCCAGCAGCCCAAACCTCCGGGACGGAGCAGCGTATGGCTACACCTTC	CASSPNLRDGAAYGYTF
TRBD1	TRBJ2-7	TRBV5-6	-	TGTGCCAGCAGTCCCGGACAGGGGGGGTACGAGCAGTACTTC	CASSPGQGGYEQYF
TRBD1	TRBJ2-3	TRBV15	-	TGTGCCACCAGGAGGGGACAGGGGGACACAGATACGCAGTATTTT	CATRRGQGDTDTQYF
-	TRBJ2-2	TRBV27	-	TGTGCCAGCAGTCCCAGAGCCTTATGGGGGTCGGGCACCGGGGAGCTGTTTTTT	CASSPRALWGSGTGELFF
-	TRBJ2-5	TRBV29-1	once	TGCAGCGCCAATCTCCCAGGGTCGGCAGGGAACTCGGAGACCCAGTACTTC	CSANLPGSAGNSETQYF
-	TRBJ2-7	TRBV4-2	-	TGTGCCAGCAGCCAAGGGGGGTACGAGCAGTACTTC	CASSQGGYEQYF
TRBD1	TRBJ2-5	TRBV7-8	once	TGTGCCAGCAGCTCAGACAGGGTTGAGACCCAGTACTTC	CASSSDRVETQYF
-	TRBJ2-3	TRBV6-4	-	TGTGCCAGCAGTGTAGGTGGGACAGATACGCAGTATTTT	CASSVGGTDTQYF
-	TRBJ2-7	TRBV28	-	TGTGCCAGCAGCTGGCCCTCTGGGGAGCGCACCTACGAGCAGTACTTC	CASSWPSGERTYEQYF
-	TRBJ2-5	TRBV7-6	-	TGTGCCAGCAGCTTAACGCACGTGGGGCAAGAGACCCAGTACTTC	CASSLTHVGQETQYF
-	TRBJ1-4	TRBV28	-	TGTGCCAGCAGTTTCGTGGCAGAGGGTAATGAAAAACTGTTTTTT	CASSFVAEGNEKLFF
-	TRBJ1-1	TRBV27	-	TGTGCCAGCAGTCCCACGGGACCGAACACTGAAGCTTTCTTT	CASSPTGPNTEAFF
-	TRBJ1-2	TRBV5-4	-	TGTGCCAGCACCGGACAGACAGAATTTAACTATGGCTACACCTTC	CASTGQTEFNYGYTF
TRBD1	TRBJ2-1	TRBV7-9	-	TGTGCCAGCAGCCCTCGGACAGGGCGAAACAATGAGCAGTTCTTC	CASSPRTGRNNEQFF
-	TRBJ2-5	TRBV2	-	TGTGCCAGCAGCCGGAGGACGGGGGAGGAGACCCAGTACTTC	CASSRRTGEETQYF
TRBD1	TRBJ1-6	TRBV28	-	TGTGCCAGCAGTTTACCGGGACAGGGGAGCTCCTATAATTCACCCCTCCACTTT	CASSLPGQGSSYNSPLHF
-	TRBJ2-7	TRBV25-1	-	TGTGCCAGCAGTTTCGAAGTCAACGAGCAGTACTTC	CASSFEVNEQYF
-	TRBJ2-7	TRBV11-1	-	TGTGCCAGCAGCCCAAGGGTGGCCTCCTACGAGCAGTACTTC	CASSPRVASYEQYF
TRBD2	TRBJ2-3	TRBV2	-	TGTGCCAGCAGCCGCACTAGCGGGAGATTAGCAGATACGCAGTATTTT	CASSRTSGRLADTQYF
TRBD2	TRBJ2-1	TRBV27	-	TGTGCCAGCAGGCTAAGCGGGAACTCCTACAATGAGCAGTTCTTC	CASRLSGNSYNEQFF
-	TRBJ1-1	TRBV27	-	TGTGCCAGCAGTTTAGGCGGAGGGAGCACTGAAGCTTTCTTT	CASSLGGGSTEAFF
-	TRBJ2-1	TRBV7-3	-	TGTGCCAGCAGCTTAATGCCGGGGGCGAGGAATGAGCAGTTCTTC	CASSLMPGARNEQFF
TRBD2	TRBJ2-3	TRBV7-6	-	TGTGCCAGCAGCTTATCGGCTAGCGGGAGCGGCTTGACAGATACGCAGTATTTT	CASSLSASGSGLTDTQYF
TRBD2	TRBJ2-1	TRBV15	-	TGTGCCAGCGGGACTAGCCCAATACCTTACAATGAGCAGTTCTTC	CASGTSPIPYNEQFF